A single sample gave rise to the 9 T cell receptor beta chains below, sequenced in a study of blood T cells in healthy people across ages. For the second PCR, which ran for 7 to 11 cycles, a sample-barcoded 5' primer and a J-beta primer mix were used. MiXCR was run by TCRdb on the 5' RACE reads, yielding one entry per CDR3 protein. The sample lists hundreds of thousands of distinct CDR3 sequences, 27% occurring once. The sequenced sample consisted of blood. All receptors derive from an older woman in good health.

This clonotype has more than one count but fewer than ten. The chain couples TRBV27 to TRBJ2-5, with unresolved D. This CDR3 is 15 amino acids long. The ends were cut back, 2 bases at V and 4 bases at J, with 14 bases in the middle. Germline values: CDR1 MNHEY, CDR2 SMNVEV (reference sequence). CDR3 sequence reads: CASSLAKGGRETQYF. The CDR3 bases are TGTGCCAGCAGTTTAGCCAAGGGCGGACGAGAGACCCAGTACTTC.

The rearrangement joins TRBV20-1 to TRBJ1-4; D ambiguous. The length of the CDR3 is 12 residues. The germline V gene has CDR1 DFQATT and CDR2 SNEGSKA (reference sequence). Trimming removed 6 bases from V and 8 bases from J, with 13 bases in between. The CDR3 protein is CSASPEEEKLFF. The DNA of the CDR3 is TGCAGTGCCTCGCCCGAGGAGGAAAAACTGTTTTTT.

This clonotype was observed a few times. This chain links TRBV29-1 with TRBJ2-6; D unresolved. CDR1 SQVTM and CDR2 ANQGSEA come from the germline V gene. The V end lost 3 bases, the J end lost 1 base, and 10 bases lay between the germline ends. The CDR3 runs 15 residues. CDR3 residues: CSVDKANSGANVLTF. DNA of the CDR3: TGCAGCGTTGACAAGGCGAATTCTGGGGCCAACGTCCTGACTTTC.

The chain couples TRBV5-1 to TRBJ1-5, with 12 nucleotides matching TRBD1. Germline V gene data show CDR1 as SGHRS and CDR2 as YFSETQ. CDR3 length equals 15 residues. The V segment lost 4 bases and the J segment 4 bases; nucleotides outside the gene matches: 3. CDR3: CASSPGQGANQPQHF. CDR3 nucleotides: TGCGCCAGCAGCCCGGGACAGGGGGCGAATCAGCCCCAGCATTTT.

Ten or more counts support this clonotype. The genes are TRBV12-3 or TRBV12-4 and TRBJ2-5; 7 bases align to TRBD1. The junction had 6 bases not matched to a gene; V was cut back by 5 bases and J by 6 bases. The CDR3 has 13 residues. The CDR3 sequence: CASSRQGQQTQYF. The CDR3 DNA sequence: TGTGCCAGCAGTCGACAGGGACAACAGACCCAGTACTTC.

The chain combines TRBV4-1 with TRBJ2-3, with D unclear. Trimming removed 0 bases at V and 2 bases at J, with 9 bases between. Germline CDR1 MGHRA, CDR2 YSYEKL. CDR3 length equals 15 residues. The CDR3 reads CASSQEGRDTDTQYF. CDR3 DNA sequence: TGCGCCAGCAGCCAAGAAGGCAGAGACACAGATACGCAGTATTTT.

V gene TRBV5-6 combines with J gene TRBJ2-2; D possibly corresponds to TRBD1 (5 bases). Germline loops: CDR1 SGHDT, CDR2 YYEEEE. V lost 2 bases, J lost 0 bases, and 11 bases lay in between. CDR3 length: 16 amino acids. As DNA, the CDR3 is TGTGCCAGCAGCTTTCTTGGGGCGGCGAACACCGGGGAGCTGTTTTTT. It is translated as CASSFLGAANTGELFF. Filled out from reference TRBV5-6 and TRBJ2-2, the complete variable domain reads DAGVTQSPTHLIKTRGQQVTLRCSPKSGHDTVSWYQQALGQGPQFIFQYYEEEERQRGNFPDRFSGHQFPNYSSELNVNALLLGDSALYLCASSFLGAANTGELFFGEGSRLTVL.

This clonotype was detected only a few times. The chain combines TRBV3-1 with TRBJ1-2; TRBD1 matches 8 bases. This CDR3 contains 14 residues. V dropped 3 bases and J dropped 6; count of bases not matched to a gene: 6. Germline V gene sequence: CDR1 LGHDT, CDR2 YNNKEL (reference sequence). CDR3 DNA sequence: TGTGCCAGCAGCCAGGACAGGGTCAGGAATGGCTACACCTTC. Residues: CASSQDRVRNGYTF.

This clonotype appeared once. The chain combines TRBV5-1 with TRBJ2-1, with 11 bases matching TRBD2. The CDR3 extends over 15 amino acids. CDR1 and CDR2 (germline): SGHRS, YFSETQ. Trimming cost V 0 bases and J 8 bases; bases outside gene matches: 4. The CDR3 DNA reads TGCGCCAGCAGCTTGGGTACTAGCGGGAGAGATGAGCAGTTCTTC. It yields the protein CASSLGTSGRDEQFF.